This record concerns one T cell receptor (beta chain) sequence. CDR3 length: 14 amino acids. CDR1 and CDR2 from the germline V gene are MGHRA and YSYEKL. V lost 3 bases and J lost 5, with 13 bases in between. The data were taken from a study of cytomegalovirus exposure and HLA in healthy donors. Use of 60 Vbeta and 13 Jbeta primers characterized the PCR. Generated by immunoSEQ multiplex PCR, the TCRdb table keeps only in-frame clones and is missing some. The profile shows around 150,000 clones, 80% to 90% of them singletons. The TCR originated in a man in his late teens or twenties in good health and CMV-seropositive. The rearrangement links TRBV4-1 to TRBJ1-1; a possible D gene is TRBD1 (5 bases). The sample was PBMCs. The CDR3 spells CASSHLSGGTEAFF. As DNA, the CDR3 is TGCGCCAGCAGCCACCTGTCGGGGGGGACTGAAGCTTTCTTT.